Shown below are 18 T cell receptor beta chains from a single sample sequenced in a study of CD8+CD57+ T cells in acquired aplastic anemia. It was patients with CD8+CD57+ cell expansion by flow cytometry who were chosen for sequencing. The use of genomic DNA as template underpinned the TCR beta VDJ and CDR3 profiling. TCRdb used MiXCR to reprocess the reads, holding one entry per CDR3 protein. The sample holds under 250,000 distinct CDR3 sequences, 55% to 65% seen once. The specimen sequenced was sorted CD4+, CD8+, or CD8+CD57+ T cells (not recorded which) from PBMCs. The receptors come from a human donor with aplastic anemia.

This sequence joins TRBV24-1 and TRBJ2-1; 11 bases line up with TRBD2. The CDR3 spans 16 residues. V dropped 2 bases and J dropped 4; count of bases not matched to a gene: 3. The germline CDR1 and CDR2 sequences are KGHDR and SFDVKD. DNA for the CDR3: TGTGCCACCAGTGATTCCGGGACTAGCGGTTACAATGAGCAGTTCTTC. Its translation: CATSDSGTSGYNEQFF.

This chain uses TRBV7-2 with TRBJ1-3; D may be TRBD1 (5 bases). This CDR3 spans 16 amino acids. Germline CDR1 is SGHTA and CDR2 is FQGNSA. Trimming left V 4 bases short and J 0 bases short, with 13 bases between. The CDR3 reads CASSSLTGGSGNTIYF. The CDR3 coding sequence is TGTGCCAGCAGCTCACTTACAGGTGGCTCTGGAAACACCATATATTTT.

This clonotype showed up just once. The genes are TRBV7-7 and TRBJ2-3; D gene unclear. CDR1 is SSHAT and CDR2 is FNYEAQ in the germline V gene (reference sequence). The V gene lost 5 bases and the J gene lost 11 bases, with 23 bases spanning the gap. There are 15 residues in the CDR3. The CDR3 nucleotides are TGTGCCAGCAGCCCTAATATAGCAACCGTCTACGAGCAGTATTTT. Encoded protein: CASSPNIATVYEQYF.

In DNA, the CDR3 is TGTGCCAGCAGCTCCTCTGGGGGGGCCGGGGAGCTGTTTTTT. Translated, it gives CASSSSGGAGELFF. The rearrangement links TRBV9 to TRBJ2-2; 7 nucleotides line up with TRBD2. Germline-derived CDR1 and CDR2 are SGDLS and YYNGEE. The junction had 6 bases not matched to a gene; V was cut back by 4 bases and J by 6 bases. This CDR3 contains 14 residues.

The V and J genes are TRBV5-1 and TRBJ2-1; TRBD1 aligns across 9 bases. V lost 7 bases to trimming and J lost 10 bases; unmatched junction nucleotides: 3. The CDR3 is made up of 11 amino acids. Germline CDR1 is SGHRS and CDR2 is YFSETQ. The CDR3 loop reads CASEGTGEQFF. CDR3 DNA: TGCGCCAGCGAGGGGACAGGGGAGCAGTTCTTC.

V gene TRBV19 combines with J gene TRBJ2-1; D is ambiguous. The CDR3 covers 15 residues. Germline CDR1 LNHDA, CDR2 SQIVND (reference sequence). The germline V and J ends were trimmed by 4 bases and 0 bases, with 10 bases remaining between them. This CDR3 reads CASSKAVSSYNEQFF. Here the CDR3 DNA reads TGTGCCAGTAGTAAAGCAGTGAGCTCCTACAATGAGCAGTTCTTC.

There are a few counts of this clonotype. The rearrangement uses TRBV11-2 and TRBJ2-1; TRBD1 matches 10 bases. The CDR3 consists of 17 residues. The junction had 8 bases not matched to a gene; V was cut back by 3 bases and J by 3 bases. Germline CDR1 reads SGHAT; CDR2 reads FQNNGV. In DNA, the CDR3 is TGTGCCAGCAGCTTGGGGGGGACAGGGGTTTACTACAATGAGCAGTTCTTC. Residues: CASSLGGTGVYYNEQFF.

This chain uses TRBV7-3 with TRBJ2-7; 8 positions match TRBD2. The CDR3 length is 14 residues. Per germline, CDR1 SGHTA and CDR2 FQGTGA. The V and J ends lost 6 bases and 3 bases, in that order; junction bases with no gene match: 7. The CDR3, as DNA: TGTGCCAGCAGTTTAGCGGGACAAGTCTACGAGCAGTACTTC. It encodes CASSLAGQVYEQYF.

The sample holds a few counts of this clonotype. V is TRBV10-3 and J is TRBJ2-3; no clear D. The CDR3 consists of 15 residues. V gave up 6 bases and J gave up 2 bases, with 15 bases separating them. Germline-derived CDR1 and CDR2 are ENHRY and SYGVKD. The CDR3 here is CAISNRAIDTDTQYF. The CDR3 DNA reads as TGTGCCATCAGCAACCGGGCCATAGACACAGATACGCAGTATTTT.

The chain links TRBV24-1 to TRBJ1-1, with D tentatively TRBD1 (5 bases). Trimming took 0 bases from V and 1 from J, leaving 17 bases between them. Germline V gene sequence: CDR1 KGHDR, CDR2 SFDVKD. The CDR3 has 18 amino acids. CDR3 region: CATSDLVYRGTQNTEAFF. The CDR3 DNA reads as TGTGCCACCAGTGATTTGGTATACCGTGGGACTCAGAACACTGAAGCTTTCTTT.

This clonotype was seen only a few times. The rearrangement uses TRBV24-1 and TRBJ1-5, with 10 nucleotides matching TRBD1. Germline values: CDR1 KGHDR, CDR2 SFDVKD. There are 12 residues in the CDR3. Trimming took 10 bases from V and 5 from J; bases not matched to a gene: 1. The CDR3 protein is CATGQGDQPQHF. CDR3 sequence (DNA): TGTGCCACAGGACAGGGGGATCAGCCCCAGCATTTT.

With regard to this clonotype: One base away lies a much larger clone, so this may be a sequencing read error. V usage is TRBV6-5 and J usage is TRBJ2-1; TRBD2 is a possible D gene (5 bases). CDR1 MNHEY and CDR2 SVGAGI come from the germline V gene. The length of the CDR3 is 14 residues. CDR3 region: CASSLSPAENEQLF. Here the CDR3 DNA reads TGTGCCAGCAGTTTATCGCCAGCGGAAAATGAGCAGCTCTTC.

The CDR3 coding sequence is TGTGCCACCAGCAGCTCCAGGTCGGGACAGGTTCCCTACGAGCAGTACTTC. As protein: CATSSSRSGQVPYEQYF. J is TRBJ2-7 and V is TRBV15, with 8 bases matching TRBD1. Germline lookup yields CDR1 LNHNV and CDR2 YYDKDF (reference sequence). The CDR3 has 17 residues. J lost 2 bases, V lost 3 bases, and 12 bases had no gene match. Full variable domain (outside the CDR3, taken from reference TRBV15 and TRBJ2-7): DAMVIQNPRYQVTQFGKPVTLSCSQTLNHNVMYWYQQKSSQAPKLLFHYYDKDFNNEADTPDNFQSRRPNTSFCFLDIRSPGLGDTAMYLCATSSSRSGQVPYEQYFGPGTRLTVT.

The genes are TRBV24-1 and TRBJ2-1, with D perhaps matching TRBD2 (6 bases). V lost 11 bases, J lost 7 bases, and 26 bases lay in between. The CDR3 is 16 amino acids. CDR1 is KGHDR and CDR2 is SFDVKD in the germline V gene. As DNA, the CDR3 is TGTGCCAGCAGCTTCCTTGGTGGGAGGCTGGGGAATGAGCAGTTCTTC. Protein product: CASSFLGGRLGNEQFF.

The genes are TRBV5-1 and TRBJ1-1, with D possibly TRBD1 on 6 matching bases. V dropped 4 bases and J dropped 8 bases, with 21 bases sitting between them. Germline lookup yields CDR1 SGHRS and CDR2 YFSETQ. The CDR3 sequence is 15 residues long. CDR3 loop: CASSANKRTAPEAFF. The CDR3 bases are TGCGCCAGCAGCGCCAACAAAAGGACAGCACCAGAAGCTTTCTTT.

The rearrangement links TRBV6-2 or TRBV6-3 to TRBJ2-7, with 8 nucleotides matching TRBD2. The CDR3 loop spans 14 amino acids. Germline loops: CDR1 MNHEY, CDR2 SVGEGT. V lost 4 bases, J lost 2 bases, and 4 bases stayed unmatched. The CDR3 bases are TGTGCCAGCAGTTCCGCCGGGGGGGCCTACGAGCAGTACTTC. Its translation is CASSSAGGAYEQYF.

The chain links TRBV2 to TRBJ2-3, with 10 bases lining up with TRBD2. Trimming took 1 base from V and 0 from J; bases not matched to a gene: 4. This CDR3 comprises 17 residues. Germline V gene sequence: CDR1 SNHLY, CDR2 FYNNEI. The CDR3 DNA reads as TGTGCCAGCAGTGAAGGGACGACTAGCGGGAGCACAGATACGCAGTATTTT. Encoded protein: CASSEGTTSGSTDTQYF. Based on the CDR3 plus reference TRBV2 and TRBJ2-3, the full variable domain is EPEVTQTPSHQVTQMGQEVILRCVPISNHLYFYWYRQILGQKVEFLVSFYNNEISEKSEIFDDQFSVERPDGSNFTLKIRSTKLEDSAMYFCASSEGTTSGSTDTQYFGPGTRLTVL.

The chain employs TRBV9 and TRBJ2-2, with D hard to call. The CDR3 runs to 16 residues. V was cut by 7 bases and J by 2 bases, with 18 bases left in between. Germline-derived CDR1 and CDR2 are SGDLS and YYNGEE. In DNA, the CDR3 is TGTGCCAGCTCACCACCGAACACAGTAAACACCGGGGAGCTGTTTTTT. Residues: CASSPPNTVNTGELFF.